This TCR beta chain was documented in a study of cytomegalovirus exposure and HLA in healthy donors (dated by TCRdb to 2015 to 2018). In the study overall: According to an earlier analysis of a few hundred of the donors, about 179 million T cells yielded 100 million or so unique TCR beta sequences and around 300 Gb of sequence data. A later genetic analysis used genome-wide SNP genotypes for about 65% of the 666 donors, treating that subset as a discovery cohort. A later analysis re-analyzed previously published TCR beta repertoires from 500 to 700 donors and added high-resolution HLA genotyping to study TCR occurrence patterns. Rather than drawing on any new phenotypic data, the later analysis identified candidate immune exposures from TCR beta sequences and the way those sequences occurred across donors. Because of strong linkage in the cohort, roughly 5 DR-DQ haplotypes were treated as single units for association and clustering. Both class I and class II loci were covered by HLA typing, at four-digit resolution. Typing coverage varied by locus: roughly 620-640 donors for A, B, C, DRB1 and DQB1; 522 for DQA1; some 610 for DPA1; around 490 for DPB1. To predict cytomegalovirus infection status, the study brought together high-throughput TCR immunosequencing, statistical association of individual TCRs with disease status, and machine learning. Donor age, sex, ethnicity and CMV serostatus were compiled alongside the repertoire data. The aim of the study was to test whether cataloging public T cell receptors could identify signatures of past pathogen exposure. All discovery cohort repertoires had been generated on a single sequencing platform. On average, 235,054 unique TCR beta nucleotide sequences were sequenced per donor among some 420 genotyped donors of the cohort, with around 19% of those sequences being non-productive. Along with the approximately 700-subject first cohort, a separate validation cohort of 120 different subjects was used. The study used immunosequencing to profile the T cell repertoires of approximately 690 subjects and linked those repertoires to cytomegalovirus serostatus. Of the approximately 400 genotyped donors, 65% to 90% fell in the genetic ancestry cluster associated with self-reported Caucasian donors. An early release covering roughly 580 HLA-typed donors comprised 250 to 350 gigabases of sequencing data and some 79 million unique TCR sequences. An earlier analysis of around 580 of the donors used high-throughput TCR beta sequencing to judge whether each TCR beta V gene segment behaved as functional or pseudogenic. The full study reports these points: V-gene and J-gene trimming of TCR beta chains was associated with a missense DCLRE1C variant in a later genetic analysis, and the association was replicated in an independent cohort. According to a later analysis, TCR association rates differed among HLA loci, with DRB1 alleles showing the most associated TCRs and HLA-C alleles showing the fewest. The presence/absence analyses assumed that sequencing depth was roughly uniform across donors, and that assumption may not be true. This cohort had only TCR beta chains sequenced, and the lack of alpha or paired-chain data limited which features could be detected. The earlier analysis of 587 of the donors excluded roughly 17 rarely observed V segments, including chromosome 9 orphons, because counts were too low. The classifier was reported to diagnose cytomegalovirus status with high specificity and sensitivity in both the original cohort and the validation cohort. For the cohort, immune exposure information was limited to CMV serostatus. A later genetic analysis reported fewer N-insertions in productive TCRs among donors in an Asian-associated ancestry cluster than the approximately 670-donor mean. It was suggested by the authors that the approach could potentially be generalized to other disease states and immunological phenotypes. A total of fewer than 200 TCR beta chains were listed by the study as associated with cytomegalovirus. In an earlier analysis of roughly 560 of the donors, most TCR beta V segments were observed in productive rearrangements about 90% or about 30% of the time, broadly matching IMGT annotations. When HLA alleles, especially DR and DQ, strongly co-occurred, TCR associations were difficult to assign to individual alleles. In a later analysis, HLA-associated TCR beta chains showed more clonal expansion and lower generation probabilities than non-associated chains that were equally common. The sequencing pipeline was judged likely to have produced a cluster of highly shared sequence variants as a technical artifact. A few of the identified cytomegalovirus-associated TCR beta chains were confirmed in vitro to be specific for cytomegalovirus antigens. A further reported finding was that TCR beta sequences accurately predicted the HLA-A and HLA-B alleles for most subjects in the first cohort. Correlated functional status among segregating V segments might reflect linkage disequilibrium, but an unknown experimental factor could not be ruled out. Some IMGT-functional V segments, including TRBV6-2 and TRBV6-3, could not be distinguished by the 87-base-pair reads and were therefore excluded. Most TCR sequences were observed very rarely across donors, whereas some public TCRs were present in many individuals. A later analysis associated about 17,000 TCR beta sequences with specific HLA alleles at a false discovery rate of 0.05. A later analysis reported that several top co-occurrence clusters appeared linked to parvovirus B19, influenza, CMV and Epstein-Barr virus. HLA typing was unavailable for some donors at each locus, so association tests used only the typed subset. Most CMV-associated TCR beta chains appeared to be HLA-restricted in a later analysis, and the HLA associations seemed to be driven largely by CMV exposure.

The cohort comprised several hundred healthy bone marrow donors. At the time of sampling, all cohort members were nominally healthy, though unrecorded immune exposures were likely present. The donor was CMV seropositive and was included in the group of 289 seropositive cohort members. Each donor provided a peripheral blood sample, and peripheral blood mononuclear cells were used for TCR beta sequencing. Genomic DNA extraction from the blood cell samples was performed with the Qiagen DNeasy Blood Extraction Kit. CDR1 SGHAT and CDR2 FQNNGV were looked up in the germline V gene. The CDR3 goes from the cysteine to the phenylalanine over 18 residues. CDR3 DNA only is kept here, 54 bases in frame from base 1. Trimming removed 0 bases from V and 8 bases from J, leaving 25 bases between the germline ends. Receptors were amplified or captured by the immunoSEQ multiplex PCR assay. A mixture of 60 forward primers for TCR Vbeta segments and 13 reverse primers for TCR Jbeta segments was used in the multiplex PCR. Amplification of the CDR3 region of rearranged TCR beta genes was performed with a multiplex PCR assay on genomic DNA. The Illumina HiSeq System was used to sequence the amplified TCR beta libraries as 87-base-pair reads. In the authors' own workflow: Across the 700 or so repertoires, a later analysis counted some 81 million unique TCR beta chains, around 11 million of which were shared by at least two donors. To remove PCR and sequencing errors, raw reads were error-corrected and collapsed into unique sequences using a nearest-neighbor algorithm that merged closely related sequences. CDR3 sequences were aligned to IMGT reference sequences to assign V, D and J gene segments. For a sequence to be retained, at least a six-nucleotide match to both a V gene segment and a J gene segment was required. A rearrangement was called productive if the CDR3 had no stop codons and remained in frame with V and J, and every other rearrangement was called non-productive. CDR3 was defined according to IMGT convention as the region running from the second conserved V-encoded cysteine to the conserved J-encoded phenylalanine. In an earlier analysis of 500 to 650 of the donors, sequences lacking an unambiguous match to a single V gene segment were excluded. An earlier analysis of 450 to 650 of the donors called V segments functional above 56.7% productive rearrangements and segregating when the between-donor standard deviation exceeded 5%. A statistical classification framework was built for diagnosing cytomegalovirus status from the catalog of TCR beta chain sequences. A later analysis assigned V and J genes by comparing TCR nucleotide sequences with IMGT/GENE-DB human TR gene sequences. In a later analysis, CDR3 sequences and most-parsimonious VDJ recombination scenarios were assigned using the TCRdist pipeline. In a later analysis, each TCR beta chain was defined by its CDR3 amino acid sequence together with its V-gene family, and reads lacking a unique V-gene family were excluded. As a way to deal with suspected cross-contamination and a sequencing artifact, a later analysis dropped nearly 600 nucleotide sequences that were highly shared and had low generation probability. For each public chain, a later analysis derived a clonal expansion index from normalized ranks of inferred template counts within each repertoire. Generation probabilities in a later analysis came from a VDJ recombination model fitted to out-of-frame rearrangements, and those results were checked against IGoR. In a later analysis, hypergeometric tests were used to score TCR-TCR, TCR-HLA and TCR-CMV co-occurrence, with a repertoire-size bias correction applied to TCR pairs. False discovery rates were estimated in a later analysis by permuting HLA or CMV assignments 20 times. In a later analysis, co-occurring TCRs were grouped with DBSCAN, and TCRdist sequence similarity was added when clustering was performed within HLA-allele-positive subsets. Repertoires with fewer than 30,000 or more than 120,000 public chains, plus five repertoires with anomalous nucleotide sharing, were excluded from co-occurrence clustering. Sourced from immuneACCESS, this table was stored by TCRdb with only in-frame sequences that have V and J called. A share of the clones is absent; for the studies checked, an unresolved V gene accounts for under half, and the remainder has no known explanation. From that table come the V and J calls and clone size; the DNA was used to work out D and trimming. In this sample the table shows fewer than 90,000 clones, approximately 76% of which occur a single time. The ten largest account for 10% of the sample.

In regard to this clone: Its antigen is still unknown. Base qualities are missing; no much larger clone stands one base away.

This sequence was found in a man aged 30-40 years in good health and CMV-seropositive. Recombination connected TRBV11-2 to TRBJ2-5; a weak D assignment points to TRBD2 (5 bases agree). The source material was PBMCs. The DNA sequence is TGTGCCAGCAGCTTAGATCGTGTTGGGAGTCGGGAAAGAAAAACCCAGTACTTC. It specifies CASSLDRVGSRERKTQYF.